A single T cell receptor (beta chain) is shown here with its context. Its antigen is currently unknown. The data are from a study of T cell clonotyping in hematopoietic cell transplantation. Study observations and caveats: Higher Inverse Simpson Index values in graft donor and pretransplant recipient predicted broader posttransplant TCR diversity. At the given depth, recipient repertoires were over 97% de novo clonotypes. Recipient TCR diversity dropped after transplant; expanded clonotypes rose from day 30 to 180.

Germline V gene data show CDR1 as SNHLY and CDR2 as FYNNEI. This CDR3 is 13 amino acids long. V lost 7 bases to trimming and J lost 5 bases; unmatched junction nucleotides: 4. Profiling relied on immunoSEQ multiplex PCR, and the TCRdb table lists in-frame clones only, not all of them. Of approximately 30,000 clones listed, 90% to 97% are singletons. The genes are TRBV2 and TRBJ2-7, with 11 bases fitting TRBD1. The sequencing sample was made of peripheral blood mononuclear cells. The TCR sequence derives from a man aged 45-65 years in good health. Some clones in this sample may be carry-over from other donors' samples. The CDR3 coding sequence is TGTGCCAGCAAGGGGACAGGGGGGAACGAGCAGTACTTC. Amino acid sequence: CASKGTGGNEQYF.